Below, 18 T cell receptor beta chains from the same sample are listed, as sequenced in a study of T cell repertoires in cytomegalovirus infection (dated by TCRdb to about 2019). Sequenced on an Illumina HiSeq 1500. Using fastp trimming at Q25 and MiXCR clonotype assembly, TCRdb reanalyzed the public sequencing data and kept in-frame beta chains. Identical CDR3 proteins give one entry, which carries the most common genes and DNA. Here the sample has about 470,000 distinct CDR3 sequences; more than 40% occur a single time. Around 45% of the sample is in the top ten clones. These TCRs are of unknown antigen specificity. The label giving this sample's treatment or condition can be read as: in vitro stimulation with specific CMV peptide epitopes to enrich CMV-specific T cells. The starting material was cultured PBMCs, obtained from culture after CMV antigen stimulation. The receptors were gathered from a human donor in good health (CMV status not recorded). Some clones in this sample may be carry-over from other donors' samples.

The chain employs TRBV7-4 and TRBJ1-2; D is unclear. V was shortened by 3 bases and J by 8 bases, with 13 bases between the two germline ends. CDR3 length: 13 residues. Germline assignment: CDR1 SGHVT and CDR2 SQSDAQ. CDR3 in DNA: TGTGCCAGCAGCTTTAGGTCGGCCCTCGGCTACACCTTC. Amino acid sequence: CASSFRSALGYTF.

The J gene is TRBJ2-7, the V gene TRBV5-4, with 14 positions matching TRBD2. This CDR3 is 17 amino acids long. J lost 3 bases, V lost 4 bases, and 9 bases had no gene match. CDR1 is SGHNT and CDR2 is YYREEE in the germline V gene (reference sequence). The CDR3 DNA reads TGTGCCAGCAGCCCGGCTGGGACTAGCGGGAGAGTCTACGAGCAGTACTTC. As protein: CASSPAGTSGRVYEQYF.

The gene calls are TRBV27 and TRBJ1-5, with D maybe TRBD1 (5 bases). The CDR3 runs to 15 residues. V lost 5 bases, J lost 4 bases, and 15 bases lay in between. CDR1 is MNHEY, CDR2 SMNVEV, per germline (reference sequence). The CDR3 sequence is CASSPWGGGNQPQHF. The DNA for the CDR3 is TGTGCCAGCAGTCCCTGGGGGGGAGGTAATCAGCCCCAGCATTTT.

V and J are TRBV7-4 and TRBJ2-6; D is ambiguous. Germline lookup yields CDR1 SGHVT and CDR2 SQSDAQ. Trimming shortened V by 4 bases and J by 3 bases, and 10 bases separated the two germline ends. This CDR3 has 15 amino acids. The CDR3 protein is CASSYGVVGANVLTF. The CDR3 DNA is TGTGCCAGCAGCTATGGCGTCGTTGGGGCCAACGTCCTGACTTTC. The variable domain in full, with the rest retrieved from reference TRBV7-4 and TRBJ2-6, is GAGVSQSPRYKVAKRGRDVALRCDSISGHVTLYWYRQTLGQGSEVLTYSQSDAQRDKSGRPSGRFSAERPERSVSTLKIQRTEQGDSAVYLCASSYGVVGANVLTFGAGSRLTVL.

The chain combines TRBV4-2 with TRBJ2-5; D is unclear. The germline CDR1 and CDR2 sequences are LGHNA and YNFKEQ. V lost 0 bases and J 4 bases, leaving 18 bases between the germline ends. The CDR3 sequence is 17 residues long. CDR3 loop: CASSQDLRRATGETQYF. CDR3 bases: TGTGCCAGCAGCCAAGATCTGAGGCGAGCAACCGGAGAGACCCAGTACTTC.

The chain combines TRBV2 with TRBJ1-5, with a weak D call TRBD1 (6 bases). Germline V gene lookup returns CDR1 SNHLY and CDR2 FYNNEI. The CDR3 consists of 14 residues. The V end lost 5 bases, the J end lost 4 bases, and 12 bases lay between the germline ends. CDR3 DNA sequence: TGTGCCAGCAGTCGGACAGCCCTGAATCAGCCCCAGCATTTT. As protein: CASSRTALNQPQHF.

The chain has TRBV20-1 and TRBJ1-2; D remains unclear. This CDR3 is 13 amino acids long. Germline CDR1 DFQATT, CDR2 SNEGSKA (reference sequence). V lost 6 bases and J 2 bases, leaving 13 bases between the germline ends. CDR3: CSASNIMNYGYTF. CDR3 nucleotide sequence: TGCAGTGCCAGCAATATAATGAACTATGGCTACACCTTC.

CDR3 sequence reads: CASSDFTDQRRNEQFF. In DNA, the CDR3 is TGTGCCAGCAGTGACTTTACGGACCAAAGGCGCAATGAGCAGTTCTTC. This rearrangement joins TRBV6-1 to TRBJ2-1; no clear D. The CDR3 extends over 16 amino acids. Trimming removed 3 bases at V and 6 bases at J, with 18 bases between. Germline lookup yields CDR1 MNHNS and CDR2 SASEGT.

This chain joins TRBV6-1 and TRBJ2-3, with D perhaps matching TRBD1 (6 bases). Trimming removed 6 bases at V and 0 bases at J, with 13 bases between. Germline lookup yields CDR1 MNHNS and CDR2 SASEGT. The length of the CDR3 is 15 residues. This chain's CDR3 is CASSVQGPSTDTQYF. The CDR3 DNA reads as TGTGCCAGCAGCGTCCAGGGGCCTAGCACAGATACGCAGTATTTT.

This clonotype came up once. J is TRBJ2-2 and V is TRBV20-1, with a weak D call TRBD2 (6 bases). Germline CDR1 is DFQATT and CDR2 is SNEGSKA (reference sequence). There are 13 residues in the CDR3. The ends were cut back, 5 bases at V and 6 bases at J, with 13 bases in the middle. CDR3 protein: CSAPDSGPGELFF. CDR3 sequence (DNA): TGCAGTGCTCCCGATAGCGGTCCCGGGGAGCTGTTTTTT.

The chain has TRBV6-6 and TRBJ2-7; the match to TRBD1 covers 8 bases. The trim removed 6 bases at V and 0 bases at J, leaving 4 bases unmatched. The germline CDR1 and CDR2 sequences are MNHNY and SVGAGI (reference sequence). The CDR3 has 14 residues. For the CDR3, the DNA is TGTGCCAGCAGACCGACAGGGGTCTCCTACGAGCAGTACTTC. Amino acid sequence: CASRPTGVSYEQYF.

The V and J genes are TRBV6-8 and TRBJ2-7, with D uncertain. V was pared by 6 bases and J by 6 bases, with 12 bases between. The CDR3 is 12 amino acids. From germline, CDR1 is MNHGY and CDR2 SAAAGT. CDR3 residues: CASSSPGTEQYF. CDR3 in DNA: TGTGCCAGCAGCTCCCCCGGTACCGAGCAGTACTTC.

The genes are TRBV7-9 and TRBJ2-4; D is ambiguous. Germline V gene lookup returns CDR1 SEHNR and CDR2 FQNEAQ (reference sequence). CDR3 length equals 13 residues. Trimming pared 1 base from V and 7 bases from J, leaving 8 bases between. In DNA form, the CDR3 reads TGTGCCAGCAGCTTAGGGGGAATGAACATTCAGTACTTC. This codes for CASSLGGMNIQYF.

In its sample, this clonotype was seen a few times. The CDR3 region is CASSYPGTGGDEQYF. The CDR3 nucleotides are TGTGCCAGCAGTTACCCCGGGACAGGGGGAGACGAGCAGTACTTC. V usage is TRBV6-6 and J usage is TRBJ2-7; 11 nucleotides line up with TRBD1. Germline V CDR1 and CDR2: MNHNY, SVGAGI (reference sequence). The CDR3 sequence is 15 residues long. Unmatched junction bases numbered 5, after V lost 2 bases and J lost 5 bases.

This clonotype has only one observation. This chain connects TRBV6-5 to TRBJ2-3; D is perhaps TRBD1 or TRBD2 (6 bases each). Germline V gene data show CDR1 as MNHEY and CDR2 as SVGAGI. This CDR3 has 15 amino acids. V was trimmed by 7 bases and J by 6 bases, leaving 20 bases between them. The CDR3 nucleotides are TGTGCCAGCACACAGAAGGGGGGCCTTTGGGATACGCAGTATTTT. Translating it yields CASTQKGGLWDTQYF.

The table lists this clonotype with a few counts. The J gene is TRBJ2-1, the V gene TRBV12-3 or TRBV12-4; 9 nucleotides agree with TRBD1. The CDR3 consists of 14 residues. After removal of 4 bases from V and 9 bases from J, the junction contained 7 bases not matched to a gene. The CDR3 reads CASSSRDRAIEQFF. The CDR3 DNA follows: TGTGCCAGCAGTTCCCGGGACAGGGCTATTGAGCAGTTCTTC.

This clonotype was seen a handful of times. J is TRBJ1-2 and V is TRBV6-1; 7 nucleotides line up with TRBD1. Losses at the gene ends were 2 bases for V and 4 bases for J; bases not matched to a gene: 7. Germline assignment: CDR1 MNHNS and CDR2 SASEGT. This CDR3 spans 15 amino acids. The CDR3 spells CASSEIRQGTYGYTF. The CDR3, as DNA: TGTGCCAGCAGTGAAATTAGACAGGGAACCTATGGCTACACCTTC.

This clonotype was seen a handful of times. The gene calls are TRBV29-1 and TRBJ2-7; maybe TRBD2 (5 bases). CDR3 length: 11 amino acids. Germline assignment: CDR1 SQVTM and CDR2 ANQGSEA. V was shortened by 7 bases and J by 3 bases, with 10 bases between the two germline ends. The CDR3 DNA sequence: TGCAGCGCCGAGGAGGACTACGAGCAGTACTTC. Translating it yields CSAEEDYEQYF.